These 3 T cell receptor beta chains share one sample of origin, sequenced in a study of T-cell memory formation after mild COVID-19. MiXCR was run by TCRdb on the 5' RACE reads, yielding one entry per CDR3 protein. The top ten hold around 8.4% of the sample, which has 400,000 or so distinct CDR3 sequences, approximately 20% seen once. Sequenced input: PBMCs or a T cell subset sorted from them (not recorded which). Every receptor here comes from an adult woman who had mild COVID-19 (a few samples of this study predate the infection). Cell type and time point are not known.

The chain links TRBV25-1 to TRBJ2-3; a weak D match, TRBD1 (6 bases). This CDR3 is built from 17 residues. Germline V gives CDR1 MGHDK, CDR2 SYGVNS. V shed 2 bases and J shed 0 bases, with 15 bases lying between them. The CDR3 loop is CASSEGTPQGSTDTQYF. The CDR3, as DNA: TGTGCCAGCAGTGAAGGGACCCCCCAGGGGAGCACAGATACGCAGTATTTT.

This chain's CDR3 is CASSFFAHNEQFF. CDR3 coding DNA: TGTGCCAGCAGCTTTTTTGCTCACAATGAGCAGTTCTTC. The chain couples TRBV7-2 to TRBJ2-1; D ambiguous. Germline V gene lookup returns CDR1 SGHTA and CDR2 FQGNSA. V was pared by 3 bases and J by 5 bases, with 8 bases between. The CDR3 sequence is 13 residues long.

V usage is TRBV9 and J usage is TRBJ2-1; TRBD2 matches 11 bases. The V segment lost 0 bases and the J segment 9 bases; nucleotides outside the gene matches: 5. Germline CDR1 and CDR2: SGDLS and YYNGEE. This CDR3 has 15 residues. CDR3 loop: CASSVDSGGAGEQFF. CDR3 nucleotide sequence: TGTGCCAGCAGCGTAGATAGCGGGGGGGCCGGTGAGCAGTTCTTC.